This T cell receptor beta chain was captured in a study of monozygotic twins with inflammatory bowel disease (dated by TCRdb to between 2019 and 2020). Regarding the complete study: The complete study included about 28 monozygotic twin pairs: 19 IBD-discordant Danish pairs and nine German pairs, of which four were IBD-concordant and five were IBD-discordant. Each individual had, on average, about 151 000 unique TCRalpha sequences and 181 000 unique TCRbeta sequences available for analysis. Disease-associated traits were sought mainly through comparisons between IBD patients and their genetically identical healthy co-twins within discordant pairs.

Library preparation used 5' RACE. Each TCR library was prepared from around 3.5 ug of total RNA. For each sample, cDNA synthesis with SMARTScribe reverse transcriptase was split into eight separate reactions. During cDNA synthesis, template switching was used to introduce unique molecular identifiers that contained a 6-nucleotide sample barcode. TCRalpha and TCRbeta cDNA was amplified by two nested PCRs of around 16 and 10 cycles, with bead purification after each PCR. Before amplification, cDNA was treated with uracil DNA-glycosylase and purified using the QIAquick PCR purification kit. The second PCR added Illumina TruSeq-compatible adapters along with sample-specific barcodes. Library quality and concentration were checked on TapeStation and Qubit, and libraries were pooled at about 5 ng each. Pooled libraries were sequenced on an Illumina HiSeq2500 single-index Rapid Run with 2 x 100 bp reads and custom sequencing primers. As for the original processing: UMI-based consensus assembly with MiGEC version 1.2.6 was used to correct PCR and sequencing errors. V(D)J alignment, clonotype assembly and CDR3 extraction were performed with MiXCR version 2.1.1. Normalisation of gene usage, clonotype sharing and MAIT/NKT TCR abundance was achieved by analysing the top 1000, 10 000 and 20 000 clonotypes per sample. Diversity was computed as the inverse Simpson index with the vegan R package after downsampling to 27 000 UMIs. Statistical testing used paired Mann-Whitney U tests on the discordant twin pairs and applied Benjamini-Hochberg correction for multiple testing. The reads, reprocessed by TCRdb, yield one row per CDR3 protein sequence and no DNA. The V and J calls and clone size come from TCRdb's table, not from the authors' own analysis. This sample's clone table shows some 300,000 distinct CDR3 sequences. The ten largest clones take up 5.6% of the sample.

For this clonotype: The target of this receptor is not known.

The germline V gene encodes CDR1 MDHEN and CDR2 SYDVKM. Inclusive of the bounding cysteine and phenylalanine, the CDR3 is 16 residues long. This entry has no DNA. From each donor, an approximately 2.3 ml peripheral blood sample was drawn into PAXgene tubes and stored at -80 degrees C. Without T cell sorting, total RNA was isolated from whole blood using the PAXgene blood miRNA kit on an automated QIAcube. Peripheral blood from monozygotic twin pairs, either concordant or discordant for inflammatory bowel disease, underwent deep TCRalpha and TCRbeta repertoire profiling that used unique molecular barcoding. For every twin pair, smoking habits were documented, and each individual was categorised as a current, former or never smoker. General conclusions and limits of the study: TCRbeta repertoire diversity, by inverse Simpson index, was decreased in IBD patients compared with their healthy co-twins. IBD patients shared fewer clonotypes with other individuals than healthy twins did, most markedly in patients showing signs of disease activity. Concordant and discordant twins showed no difference in repertoire similarity, possibly because of limited statistical power. The analysis was unable to tell apart different T cell subtypes. No single strong signal or clonotype linked to IBD turned up in the results, so the idea that one exists was not supported. Differing immunosuppressive treatments among patients may have added background noise and inter-individual variability to the repertoires.

The chain is assembled from TRBV28 and TRBJ2-2; TCRdb's assignment of TRBD2 cannot be checked, as there is no DNA. The sequencing sample was made of blood. This TCR came from a human donor with ulcerative colitis or Crohn's disease, or a healthy co-twin of an affected twin (not recorded which). The CDR3 amino acid sequence is: CASSPGTAVNTGELFF.